This TCR beta chain was sequenced for a study of blood T cell repertoires in COVID-19. In the study overall: COVID-19 samples, acute and convalescent, were from the United States, Italy and Spain.

Germline V gene sequence: CDR1 GTSNPN, CDR2 SVGIG (reference sequence). The V end lost 3 bases, the J end lost 4 bases, and 16 bases lay between the germline ends. The CDR3 length is 16 residues. As processed by the authors: The authors estimated nucleated cell counts from reference gene primer amplification. Repertoires were generated with immunoSEQ multiplex PCR, while TCRdb's copy carries only in-frame clones and drops some. V, J and clone size are those of that table, while D and trimming were read from the DNA. The data contain 250,000 to 300,000 clones, 70% to 90% of them singletons. A single count supports this clone.

The specimen sequenced was peripheral blood. This rearrangement joins TRBV30 to TRBJ2-6; possibly TRBD1 for D (6 bases). This clonotype was sampled from a woman aged 25 to 45 with acute or convalescent COVID-19. CDR3 DNA sequence: TGTGCCTGGAGGTTCCTCCCAGGGGCCGGGGCCAACGTCCTGACTTTC. Protein sequence: CAWRFLPGAGANVLTF.